These 5 T cell receptor beta chains came from one sample sequenced in a study of CD8 T cells in Susac syndrome. It was with random hexamers that roughly 0.5 to 1 ug RNA was reverse transcribed. TCRdb passed the immunoSEQ multiplex PCR reads through MiXCR, listing each CDR3 protein once. The sample comprises 330,000 or so distinct CDR3 sequences, 65% to 90% of which are singletons, and roughly 0.21% rests with the top ten. The sample consisted of CD8+ T cells from PBMCs. The receptors derive from a human donor with multiple sclerosis.

This clonotype was detected only a few times. The chain has TRBV7-2 and TRBJ2-3; 8 nucleotides match TRBD1. This CDR3 has 16 residues. J gave up 4 bases and V 0 bases, and 6 bases lay outside the gene matches. CDR1 and CDR2 (germline): SGHTA, FQGNSA. The CDR3 spells CASSLARDRRADTQYF. CDR3 in DNA: TGTGCCAGCAGCTTAGCCCGGGACAGGAGGGCAGATACGCAGTATTTT.

The chain uses TRBV27 and TRBJ2-7; unclear D gene. From germline, CDR1 is MNHEY and CDR2 SMNVEV (reference sequence). This CDR3 is 11 amino acids long. With 5 bases removed from V and 6 bases from J, the gap between germline ends came to 8 bases. The CDR3, as DNA: TGTGCCAGCAGTGCCGGTTTCGAGCAGTACTTC. This encodes CASSAGFEQYF.

This clonotype has only one observation. V is TRBV27 and J is TRBJ2-7; D gene uncertain. Germline V lookup: CDR1 MNHEY, CDR2 SMNVEV (reference sequence). Trimming left V 3 bases short and J 2 bases short, with 8 bases between. CDR3 size: 13 residues. The DNA for the CDR3 is TGTGCCAGCAGTTTCAGTGCGCCCTACGAGCAGTACTTC. Amino acid sequence: CASSFSAPYEQYF.

This clonotype occurred many times. The V and J genes are TRBV2 and TRBJ2-5, with unresolved D. The V end was cut by 3 bases, the J end by 0 bases, with 11 bases between. Germline values: CDR1 SNHLY, CDR2 FYNNEI. The CDR3 extends over 15 amino acids. CDR3 nucleotide sequence: TGTGCCAGCAGTGATTGGACGGAGAACCAAGAGACCCAGTACTTC. Its protein is CASSDWTENQETQYF.

The chain joins TRBV7-9 to TRBJ2-3; D is perhaps TRBD1 (5 bases). V lost 5 bases, J lost 1 base, and 19 bases lay in between. The germline gives CDR1 SEHNR, CDR2 FQNEAQ (reference sequence). The CDR3 is 17 residues long. The CDR3 reads CASSPALVGLGTDTQYF. The CDR3 nucleotides are TGTGCCAGCAGCCCAGCCTTGGTGGGGCTTGGCACAGATACGCAGTATTTT.